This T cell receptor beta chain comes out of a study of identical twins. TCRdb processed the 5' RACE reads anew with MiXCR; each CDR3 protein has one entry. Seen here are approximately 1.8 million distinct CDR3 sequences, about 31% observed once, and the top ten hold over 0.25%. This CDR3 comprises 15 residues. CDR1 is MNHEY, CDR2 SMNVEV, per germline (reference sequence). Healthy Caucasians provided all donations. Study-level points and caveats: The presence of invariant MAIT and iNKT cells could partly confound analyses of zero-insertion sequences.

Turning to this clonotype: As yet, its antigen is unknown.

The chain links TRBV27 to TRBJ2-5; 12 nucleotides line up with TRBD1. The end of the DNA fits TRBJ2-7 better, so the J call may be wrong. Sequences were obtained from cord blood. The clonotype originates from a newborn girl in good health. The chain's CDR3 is CASSPGTGGMDEQYF. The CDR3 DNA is TGTGCCAGCAGTCCCGGGACAGGGGGCATGGACGAGCAGTACTTC.